The clone carrying this T cell receptor beta chain showed up many times. The antigen is unknown. V lost 4 bases to trimming and J lost 8 bases, with 20 bases between them. CDR1 and CDR2 from the germline V gene are SNHLY and FYNNEI. This CDR3 contains 15 residues. The sample belongs to a study of immune heterogeneity within non-small cell lung tumors. Study findings and constraints: For the most part, the T-cell receptor beta clonotypes present at high frequency were distinct from one individual patient to the next. Tumor sites within a patient were found to share identical dominant CDR3 beta clonotypes, and site-unique high-frequency clones were also present.

Bulk tumor genomic DNA (about 600 ng per sample) served as template. Doctors removed several biopsies from each primary tumor during surgery, keeping them far apart. Patients with untreated, newly diagnosed non-small cell lung cancer underwent curative surgery. In a multiplex PCR, 32 V and 13 J primers amplified TCR beta CDR3. A single record per CDR3 protein comes from TCRdb applying MiXCR to the multiplex PCR reads. The data show around 20,000 distinct CDR3 sequences, roughly 29% seen once. The sequencing sample was made of lung tumor tissue. The chain couples TRBV2 to TRBJ1-2; D is perhaps TRBD1 (5 bases). The sequence was collected from a man aged 40-49 years with non-small cell lung cancer. The DNA for the CDR3 is TGTGCCAGCAGTGGGGTTTTGGCGGGGCTGAGAGGCTACACCTTC. Protein product: CASSGVLAGLRGYTF.